This T cell receptor (beta chain) stems from a study of cytomegalovirus exposure and HLA in healthy donors. Study as a whole: T cells numbering about 200 million yielded fewer than 140 million unique TCR beta sequences in an earlier analysis. Approximately 81% of 398 genotyped donors fell in the Caucasian-associated ancestry cluster. The study, taken as a whole, reports: Roughly uniform depth of sequencing across donors was assumed in presence/absence analyses. Researchers counted around 180 TCR beta chains as cytomegalovirus-associated.

Comment on this clone: Its specificity is unknown.

PCR employed 60 Vbeta and 13 Jbeta primers. TCRdb keeps only in-frame clones here, not all; method: immunoSEQ multiplex PCR. The sample shows some 120,000 clones, about three quarters of them seen only once. CDR1 and CDR2 (germline): SGHNT, YYREEE (reference sequence). Trimming removed 4 bases at V and 11 bases at J, with 24 bases between. The CDR3 is 15 residues long. The clonotype originates from a human donor in good health. The source material was PBMCs. The V gene is TRBV5-4, the J gene TRBJ1-1; no reliable D call. The CDR3, as DNA: TGTGCCAGCAGCCAAGATAGCTGGGAGAGCTTCGAGGCTTTCTTT. Its translation: CASSQDSWESFEAFF.